This T cell receptor (beta chain) was sequenced for a study of T cell responses to AZD1222 COVID-19 vaccine. Sequencing used immunoSEQ multiplex PCR; TCRdb keeps in-frame clones, though not all of them. In the table there are about 270,000 clones, 94% of which are singletons. Pooling covered second doses at about 4 or about 12 weeks. Details on this clone: Its cognate antigen is unknown.

CDR1 and CDR2 from the germline V gene are SEHNR and FQNEAQ (reference sequence). The V gene lost 5 bases and the J gene lost 5 bases, with 16 bases spanning the gap. The CDR3 runs to 16 residues. Study-wide points: Clonal diversity was possibly underestimated, and the donors were mostly white British, with more females.

This specimen was peripheral blood, taken 28 days after the second AZD1222 dose. V gene TRBV7-9 combines with J gene TRBJ1-6; D possibly corresponds to TRBD1 (5 bases). The source is an adult who received the AZD1222 COVID-19 vaccine. Written as DNA, the CDR3 is TGTGCCAGCAGCACCTATCGCGGGACCGATAATTCACCCCTCCACTTT. This codes for CASSTYRGTDNSPLHF. The full variable domain, with the rest looked up from reference TRBV7-9 and TRBJ1-6, is DTGVSQNPRHKITKRGQNVTFRCDPISEHNRLYWYRQTLGQGPEFLTYFQNEAQLEKSRLLSDRFSAERPKGSFSTLEIQRTEQGDSAMYLCASSTYRGTDNSPLHFGNGTRLTVT.